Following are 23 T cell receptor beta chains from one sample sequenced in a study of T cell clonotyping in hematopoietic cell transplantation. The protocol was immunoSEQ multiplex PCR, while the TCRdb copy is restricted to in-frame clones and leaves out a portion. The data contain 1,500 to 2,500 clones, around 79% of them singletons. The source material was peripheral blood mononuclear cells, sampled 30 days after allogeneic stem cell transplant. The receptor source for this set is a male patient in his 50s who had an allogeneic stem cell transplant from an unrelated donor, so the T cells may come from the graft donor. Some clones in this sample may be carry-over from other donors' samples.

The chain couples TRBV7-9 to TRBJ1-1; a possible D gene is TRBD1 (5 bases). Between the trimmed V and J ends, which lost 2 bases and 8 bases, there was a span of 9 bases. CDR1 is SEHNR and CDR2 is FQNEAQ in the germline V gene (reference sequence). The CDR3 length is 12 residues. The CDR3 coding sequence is TGTGCCAGCAGCTTAAGGGACGGGGAAGCTTTCTTT. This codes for CASSLRDGEAFF.

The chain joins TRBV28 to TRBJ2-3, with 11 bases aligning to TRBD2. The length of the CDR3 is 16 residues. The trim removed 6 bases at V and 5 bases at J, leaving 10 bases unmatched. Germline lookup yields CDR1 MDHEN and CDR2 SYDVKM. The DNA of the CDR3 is TGTGCCAGCAGGGAAACTAAAACTAGCGGGGGAGATACGCAGTATTTT. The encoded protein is CASRETKTSGGDTQYF.

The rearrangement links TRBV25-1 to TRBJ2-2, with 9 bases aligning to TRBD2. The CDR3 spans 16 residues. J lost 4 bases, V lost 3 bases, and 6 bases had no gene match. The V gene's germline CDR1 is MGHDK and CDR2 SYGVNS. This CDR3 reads CASSEWGLAGTGELFF. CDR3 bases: TGTGCCAGCAGTGAGTGGGGACTAGCCGGCACCGGGGAGCTGTTTTTT.

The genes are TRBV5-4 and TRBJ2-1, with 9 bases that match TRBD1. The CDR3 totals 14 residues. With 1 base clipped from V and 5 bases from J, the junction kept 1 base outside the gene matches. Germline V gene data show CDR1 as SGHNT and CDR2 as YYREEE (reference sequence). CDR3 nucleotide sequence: TGTGCCAGCAGCTTGCGACAGGGGGACAATGAGCAGTTCTTC. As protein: CASSLRQGDNEQFF.

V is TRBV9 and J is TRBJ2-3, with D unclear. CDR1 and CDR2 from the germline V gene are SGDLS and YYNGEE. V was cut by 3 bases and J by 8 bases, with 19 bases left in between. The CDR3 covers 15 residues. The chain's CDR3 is CASSAGPLRTTTQYF. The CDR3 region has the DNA TGTGCCAGCAGCGCGGGCCCCCTCAGAACAACTACGCAGTATTTT.

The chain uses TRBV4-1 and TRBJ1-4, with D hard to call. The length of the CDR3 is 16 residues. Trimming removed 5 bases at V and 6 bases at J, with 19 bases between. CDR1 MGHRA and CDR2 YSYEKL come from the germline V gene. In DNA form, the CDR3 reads TGCGCCAGCAGCAACCGGGCCGTCTCTTCGCATGAAAAACTGTTTTTT. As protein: CASSNRAVSSHEKLFF.

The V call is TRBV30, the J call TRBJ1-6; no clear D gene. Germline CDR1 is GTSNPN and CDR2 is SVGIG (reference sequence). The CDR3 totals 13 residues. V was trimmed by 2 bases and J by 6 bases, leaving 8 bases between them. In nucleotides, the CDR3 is TGTGCCTGGAGTCTTGGCCCTAATTCACCCCTCCACTTT. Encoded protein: CAWSLGPNSPLHF.

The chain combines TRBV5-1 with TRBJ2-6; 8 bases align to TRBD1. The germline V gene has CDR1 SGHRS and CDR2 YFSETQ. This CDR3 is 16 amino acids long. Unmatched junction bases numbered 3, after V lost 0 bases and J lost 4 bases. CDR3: CASSLGTGRGANVLTF. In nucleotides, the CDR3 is TGCGCCAGCAGCTTGGGGACAGGGCGGGGGGCCAACGTCCTGACTTTC.

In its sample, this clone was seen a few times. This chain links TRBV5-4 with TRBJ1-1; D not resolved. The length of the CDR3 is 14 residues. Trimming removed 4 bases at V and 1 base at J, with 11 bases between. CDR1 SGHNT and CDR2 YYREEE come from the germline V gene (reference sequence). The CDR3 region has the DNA TGTGCCAGCAGCCTAGCCGCGGGGAACACTGAAGCTTTCTTT. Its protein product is CASSLAAGNTEAFF.

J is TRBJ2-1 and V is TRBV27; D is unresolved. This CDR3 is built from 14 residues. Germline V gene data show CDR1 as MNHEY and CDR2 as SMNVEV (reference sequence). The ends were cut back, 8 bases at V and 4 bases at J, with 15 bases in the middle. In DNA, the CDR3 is TGTGCCAGCGCTTTAAAGGCAGTTTACAATGAGCAGTTCTTC. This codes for CASALKAVYNEQFF.

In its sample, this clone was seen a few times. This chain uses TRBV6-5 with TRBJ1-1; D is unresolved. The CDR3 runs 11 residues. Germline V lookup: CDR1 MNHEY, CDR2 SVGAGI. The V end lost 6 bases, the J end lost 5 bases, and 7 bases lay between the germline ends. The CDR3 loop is CASSPGTEAFF. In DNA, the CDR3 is TGTGCCAGCAGCCCCGGGACTGAAGCTTTCTTT.

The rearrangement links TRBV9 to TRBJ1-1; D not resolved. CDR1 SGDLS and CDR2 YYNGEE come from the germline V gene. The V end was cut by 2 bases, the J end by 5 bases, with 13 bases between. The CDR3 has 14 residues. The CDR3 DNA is TGTGCCAGCAGCGTGGAGGGAGATGGGACTGAAGCTTTCTTT. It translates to CASSVEGDGTEAFF. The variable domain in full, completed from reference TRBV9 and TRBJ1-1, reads DSGVTQTPKHLITATGQRVTLRCSPRSGDLSVYWYQQSLDQGLQFLIQYYNGEERAKGNILERFSAQQFPDLHSELNLSSLELGDSALYFCASSVEGDGTEAFFGQGTRLTVV.

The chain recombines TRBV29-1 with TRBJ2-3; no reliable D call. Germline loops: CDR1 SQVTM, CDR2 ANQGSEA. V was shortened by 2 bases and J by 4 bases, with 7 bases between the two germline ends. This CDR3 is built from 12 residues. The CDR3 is CSVELAADTQYF. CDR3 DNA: TGCAGCGTTGAACTGGCGGCAGATACGCAGTATTTT.

CDR3 protein: CARGGTGGNQPQHF. The CDR3 region has the DNA TGTGCCAGGGGAGGTACAGGGGGAAATCAGCCCCAGCATTTT. The V and J genes are TRBV2 and TRBJ1-5, with TRBD1 identical over 8 bases. Losses at the gene ends were 9 bases for V and 4 bases for J; bases not matched to a gene: 8. In germline, CDR1 is SNHLY, CDR2 FYNNEI. This CDR3 has 14 residues.

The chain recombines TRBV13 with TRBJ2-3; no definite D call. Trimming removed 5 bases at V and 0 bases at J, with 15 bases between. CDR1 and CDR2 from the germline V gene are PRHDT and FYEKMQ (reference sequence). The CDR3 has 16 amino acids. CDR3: CASSLRRSTSTDTQYF. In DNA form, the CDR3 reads TGTGCCAGCAGCCTTAGACGGAGTACTAGCACAGATACGCAGTATTTT.

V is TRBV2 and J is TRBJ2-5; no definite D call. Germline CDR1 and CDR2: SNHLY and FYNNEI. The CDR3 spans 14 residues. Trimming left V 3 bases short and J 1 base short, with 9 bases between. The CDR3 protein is CASSDQYFQETQYF. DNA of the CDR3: TGTGCCAGCAGTGATCAGTATTTCCAAGAGACCCAGTACTTC. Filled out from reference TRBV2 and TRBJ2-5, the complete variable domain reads EPEVTQTPSHQVTQMGQEVILRCVPISNHLYFYWYRQILGQKVEFLVSFYNNEISEKSEIFDDQFSVERPDGSNFTLKIRSTKLEDSAMYFCASSDQYFQETQYFGPGTRLLVL.

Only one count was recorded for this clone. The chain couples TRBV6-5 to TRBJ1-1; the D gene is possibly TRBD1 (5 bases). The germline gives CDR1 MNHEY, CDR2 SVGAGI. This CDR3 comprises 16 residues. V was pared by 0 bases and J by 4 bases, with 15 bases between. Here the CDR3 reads CASSYSPGADGTEAFF. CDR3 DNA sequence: TGTGCCAGCAGTTACTCACCCGGGGCGGATGGCACTGAAGCTTTCTTT.

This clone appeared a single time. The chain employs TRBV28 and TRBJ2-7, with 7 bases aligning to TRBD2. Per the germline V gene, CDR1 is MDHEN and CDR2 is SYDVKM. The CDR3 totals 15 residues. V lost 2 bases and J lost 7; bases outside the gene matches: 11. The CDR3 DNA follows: TGTGCCAGCAGTTTAAAGGAGGGAGGGGTATGGGAGCAGTACTTC. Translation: CASSLKEGGVWEQYF.

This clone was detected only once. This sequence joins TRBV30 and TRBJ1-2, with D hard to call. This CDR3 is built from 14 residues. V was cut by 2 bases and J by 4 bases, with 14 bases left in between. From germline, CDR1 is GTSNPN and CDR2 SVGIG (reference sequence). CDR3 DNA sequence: TGTGCCTGGAGTCCAAACCCCCAGAGCTATGGCTACACCTTC. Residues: CAWSPNPQSYGYTF.

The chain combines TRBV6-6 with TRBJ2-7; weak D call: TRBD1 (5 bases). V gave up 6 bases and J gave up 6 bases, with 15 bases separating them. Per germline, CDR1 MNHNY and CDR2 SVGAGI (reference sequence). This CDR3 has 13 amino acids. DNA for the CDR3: TGTGCCAGCAGGGTGGGCCAGGGTGCCGAGCAGTACTTC. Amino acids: CASRVGQGAEQYF.

The CDR3 bases are TGTGCCAGCAGCCCTGCGACAGGGACTGGTAGGGGCTACACCTTC. It codes for CASSPATGTGRGYTF. The chain links TRBV14 to TRBJ1-2; 7 bases line up with TRBD1. The CDR3 sequence is 15 residues long. The J segment lost 8 bases and the V segment lost 4 bases, leaving 13 bases of the junction unmatched. Germline V gives CDR1 SGHDN, CDR2 FVKESK.

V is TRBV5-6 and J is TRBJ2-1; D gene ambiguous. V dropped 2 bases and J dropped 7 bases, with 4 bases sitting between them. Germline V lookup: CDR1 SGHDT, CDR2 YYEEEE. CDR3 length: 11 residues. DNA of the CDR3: TGTGCCAGCAGCTTTTTGAATGAGCAGTTCTTC. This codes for CASSFLNEQFF. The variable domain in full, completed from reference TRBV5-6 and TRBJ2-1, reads DAGVTQSPTHLIKTRGQQVTLRCSPKSGHDTVSWYQQALGQGPQFIFQYYEEEERQRGNFPDRFSGHQFPNYSSELNVNALLLGDSALYLCASSFLNEQFFGPGTRLTVL.

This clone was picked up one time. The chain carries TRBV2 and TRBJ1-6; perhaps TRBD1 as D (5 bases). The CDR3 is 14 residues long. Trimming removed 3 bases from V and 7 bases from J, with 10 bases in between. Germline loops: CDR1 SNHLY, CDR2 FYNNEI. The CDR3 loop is CASSELGDNSPLHF. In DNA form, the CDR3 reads TGTGCCAGCAGTGAGTTAGGGGACAATTCACCCCTCCACTTT.